These 27 T cell receptor beta chains were sequenced from one sample in a study of OX40 agonist ivuxolimab in advanced cancers. The table came from immunoSEQ multiplex PCR; TCRdb's copy has only in-frame clones and leaves some out. The data contain approximately 94,000 clones, 91% of them singletons. The sequenced sample was CD4+ or CD8+ T cells sorted from blood, obtained in a trial of the OX40 agonist ivuxolimab. The receptor source for this set is an adult with an advanced solid tumor such as melanoma, head and neck, liver or kidney cancer.

The V call is TRBV30, the J call TRBJ1-2, with unresolved D. V shed 0 bases and J shed 2 bases, with 7 bases lying between them. Germline lookup yields CDR1 GTSNPN and CDR2 SVGIG (reference sequence). The CDR3 contains 13 residues. In DNA form, the CDR3 reads TGTGCCTGGAGTGTACGGGAGAACTATGGCTACACCTTC. Its translation is CAWSVRENYGYTF.

The chain combines TRBV7-9 with TRBJ2-5; a possible D gene is TRBD2 (5 bases). CDR3 length equals 11 residues. CDR1 SEHNR and CDR2 FQNEAQ come from the germline V gene (reference sequence). Trimming pared 9 bases from V and 5 bases from J, leaving 10 bases between. This chain's CDR3 is CASGGWETQYF. In DNA, the CDR3 is TGTGCCAGTGGCGGGTGGGAGACCCAGTACTTC.

The chain couples TRBV4-3 to TRBJ2-7, with 8 bases matching TRBD2. CDR1 LGHNA and CDR2 YSLEER come from the germline V gene. The J segment lost 9 bases and the V segment lost 4 bases, leaving 14 bases of the junction unmatched. There are 15 residues in the CDR3. The CDR3 DNA follows: TGCGCCAGCAGCCCAACAGCGGCTAGCGGGTCCCGGCAGTACTTC. It is translated as CASSPTAASGSRQYF.

V usage is TRBV19 and J usage is TRBJ2-7, with a weak D call TRBD1 (5 bases). This CDR3 is built from 15 residues. CDR1 and CDR2 from the germline V gene are LNHDA and SQIVND (reference sequence). With 1 base removed from V and 1 base from J, the gap between germline ends came to 11 bases. The CDR3 here is CASSIGQRQSYEQYF. The CDR3, as DNA: TGTGCCAGTAGTATAGGACAGCGCCAGTCCTACGAGCAGTACTTC. The variable domain in full, with the rest retrieved from reference TRBV19 and TRBJ2-7, is DGGITQSPKYLFRKEGQNVTLSCEQNLNHDAMYWYRQDPGQGLRLIYYSQIVNDFQKGDIAEGYSVSREKKESFPLTVTSAQKNPTAFYLCASSIGQRQSYEQYFGPGTRLTVT.

The chain carries TRBV2 and TRBJ2-5; TRBD2 might be the D (5 bases). The germline CDR1 and CDR2 sequences are SNHLY and FYNNEI. The germline V and J ends were trimmed by 5 bases and 4 bases, with 14 bases remaining between them. The CDR3 length is 14 residues. CDR3 protein: CASSPDSVRETQYF. The CDR3 nucleotides read TGTGCCAGCAGTCCGGACTCTGTTAGAGAGACCCAGTACTTC.

This clone has just one count. This chain connects TRBV11-3 to TRBJ2-1; possible D gene TRBD2, 6 bases. The CDR3 spans 17 residues. Germline V lookup: CDR1 SGHNT, CDR2 YENEEA. The V end lost 0 bases, the J end lost 2 bases, and 14 bases lay between the germline ends. The CDR3 DNA follows: TGTGCCAGCAGCTTAGAGTCTAGCGTGATAACCTACAATGAGCAGTTCTTC. Its translation is CASSLESSVITYNEQFF.

The V call is TRBV9, the J call TRBJ2-2; possibly TRBD1 for D (6 bases). Germline loops: CDR1 SGDLS, CDR2 YYNGEE. Deletions cut 0 bases from V and 3 bases from J, with 9 bases between. The CDR3 has 15 amino acids. CDR3 nucleotides: TGTGCCAGCAGCGTAGATTCAGGGGACACCGGGGAGCTGTTTTTT. Its protein is CASSVDSGDTGELFF. The full variable domain, with the rest looked up from reference TRBV9 and TRBJ2-2, is DSGVTQTPKHLITATGQRVTLRCSPRSGDLSVYWYQQSLDQGLQFLIQYYNGEERAKGNILERFSAQQFPDLHSELNLSSLELGDSALYFCASSVDSGDTGELFFGEGSRLTVL.

The V call is TRBV9, the J call TRBJ1-2; the D is unclear. CDR1 is SGDLS, CDR2 YYNGEE, per germline. Trimming took off 0 bases at V and 2 bases at J, with 14 bases between the two ends. There are 16 residues in the CDR3. CDR3 in amino acids: CASSVGRESGNYGYTF. The CDR3 DNA follows: TGTGCCAGCAGCGTAGGGCGGGAAAGCGGCAACTATGGCTACACCTTC.

The chain's CDR3 is CASSFFQGRQTQYF. CDR3 DNA sequence: TGTGCCAGCAGTTTCTTCCAGGGGAGGCAGACCCAGTACTTC. This rearrangement joins TRBV28 to TRBJ2-5; D is possibly TRBD1 or TRBD2 (6 bases each). This CDR3 spans 14 amino acids. The germline CDR1 and CDR2 sequences are MDHEN and SYDVKM. V gave up 3 bases and J gave up 6 bases, with 14 bases separating them.

V is TRBV10-2 and J is TRBJ1-3; no definite D call. The CDR3 consists of 13 residues. CDR1 and CDR2 (germline): WSHSY, SAAADI. V was cut by 0 bases and J by 4 bases, with 4 bases left in between. The CDR3 reads CASSESGGNTIYF. The CDR3 DNA sequence: TGCGCCAGCAGTGAGTCGGGAGGAAACACCATATATTTT.

The rearrangement joins TRBV6-5 to TRBJ1-1; TRBD1 matches 11 bases. Losses at the gene ends were 6 bases for V and 6 bases for J; bases not matched to a gene: 9. Per the germline V gene, CDR1 is MNHEY and CDR2 is SVGAGI. The CDR3 runs 15 residues. The CDR3 bases are TGTGCCAGCAGCCGGACAGGGGGCGGACTACCTGAAGCTTTCTTT. It encodes CASSRTGGGLPEAFF.

V gene TRBV9 combines with J gene TRBJ2-6; possibly TRBD2 for D (6 bases). The V gene lost 4 bases and the J gene lost 0 bases, with 14 bases spanning the gap. The germline V gene has CDR1 SGDLS and CDR2 YYNGEE. This CDR3 contains 17 residues. CDR3 DNA sequence: TGTGCCAGCAGCACCCGGGGGTCGCCCTCTGGGGCCAACGTCCTGACTTTC. The encoded protein is CASSTRGSPSGANVLTF. Together with reference TRBV9 and TRBJ2-6, the CDR3 gives the full variable domain: DSGVTQTPKHLITATGQRVTLRCSPRSGDLSVYWYQQSLDQGLQFLIQYYNGEERAKGNILERFSAQQFPDLHSELNLSSLELGDSALYFCASSTRGSPSGANVLTFGAGSRLTVL.

The J gene is TRBJ1-1, the V gene TRBV6-6, with a weak D call TRBD1 (5 bases). This CDR3 is 15 amino acids long. V was shortened by 7 bases and J by 11 bases, with 26 bases between the two germline ends. Germline V gene sequence: CDR1 MNHNY, CDR2 SVGAGI (reference sequence). The CDR3 here is CASIPNPGTGKRAFF. The CDR3 bases are TGTGCCAGCATCCCCAACCCCGGGACGGGCAAGCGGGCTTTCTTT.

The chain employs TRBV9 and TRBJ2-5; a weak D match, TRBD1 (6 bases). V lost 1 base and J 7 bases, leaving 14 bases between the germline ends. CDR3 length: 14 residues. Germline loops: CDR1 SGDLS, CDR2 YYNGEE. This CDR3 reads CASSVLQGGGTQYF. In nucleotides, the CDR3 is TGTGCCAGCAGCGTATTACAGGGCGGAGGGACCCAGTACTTC.

The V call is TRBV7-2, the J call TRBJ2-3; 8 bases map to TRBD2. This CDR3 has 16 residues. The trim removed 5 bases at V and 2 bases at J, leaving 9 bases unmatched. Germline CDR1 SGHTA, CDR2 FQGNSA. CDR3 DNA sequence: TGTGCCAGCAGCCCCAGAACTAGCGGCTACACAGATACGCAGTATTTT. It codes for CASSPRTSGYTDTQYF.

The gene calls are TRBV7-6 and TRBJ2-1; D perhaps matches TRBD1 (5 bases). Germline lookup yields CDR1 SGHVS and CDR2 FNYEAQ. With 3 bases removed from V and 0 bases from J, the gap between germline ends came to 15 bases. CDR3 length: 17 amino acids. This CDR3 is CASSFIGALSSYNEQFF. CDR3 DNA: TGTGCCAGCAGCTTTATTGGGGCCTTAAGCTCCTACAATGAGCAGTTCTTC.

The V call is TRBV23-1, the J call TRBJ1-2, with a possible D match to TRBD1 (5 bases). TRBV23-1 is an open reading frame, and its role is uncertain. Trimming shortened V by 8 bases and J by 2 bases, and 15 bases separated the two germline ends. The CDR3 sequence is 14 residues long. The CDR3 DNA reads TGCGCCAGCGGCCGTACAGGCCCAAACTATGGCTACACCTTC. Protein product: CASGRTGPNYGYTF.

The chain combines TRBV5-5 with TRBJ1-3; D is undetermined. Trimming took off 0 bases at V and 5 bases at J, with 6 bases between the two ends. The length of the CDR3 is 13 residues. The V gene's germline CDR1 is SGHKS and CDR2 YYEKEE (reference sequence). The CDR3 DNA sequence: TGTGCCAGCAGCTTGGTCGCTCGAAACACCATATATTTT. It specifies CASSLVARNTIYF.

The gene calls are TRBV19 and TRBJ1-2; D unclear. Deletions cut 3 bases from V and 5 bases from J, with 10 bases between. This CDR3 contains 13 residues. CDR1 is LNHDA, CDR2 SQIVND, per germline (reference sequence). The CDR3 region is CASSIGREYGYTF. The CDR3 DNA reads as TGTGCCAGTAGTATCGGGCGGGAATATGGCTACACCTTC. Filled out from reference TRBV19 and TRBJ1-2, the complete variable domain reads DGGITQSPKYLFRKEGQNVTLSCEQNLNHDAMYWYRQDPGQGLRLIYYSQIVNDFQKGDIAEGYSVSREKKESFPLTVTSAQKNPTAFYLCASSIGREYGYTFGSGTRLTVV.

As regards this clone: Other DNA sequences in this specimen translate into the identical CDR3. The rearrangement uses TRBV29-1 and TRBJ2-7; D remains unclear. Trimming left V 3 bases short and J 2 bases short, with 8 bases between. This CDR3 has 12 residues. Germline CDR1 SQVTM, CDR2 ANQGSEA. CDR3 region: CSVEDVTYEQYF. Written as DNA, the CDR3 is TGCAGCGTTGAGGATGTGACCTACGAGCAGTACTTC.

The table lists this clone with a few counts. J is TRBJ1-3 and V is TRBV5-1; no firm D call. Germline CDR1 reads SGHRS; CDR2 reads YFSETQ. Trimming stripped 0 bases from V and 0 bases from J, with 13 bases between. This CDR3 spans 17 amino acids. CDR3 bases: TGCGCCAGCAGCTTGGTTCCGACCGGAGACTCTGGAAACACCATATATTTT. It encodes CASSLVPTGDSGNTIYF.

This clone was seen only a few times. The CDR3 region is CASSAVGREGADTQYF. In nucleotides, the CDR3 is TGTGCCAGCAGTGCAGTAGGGCGGGAGGGGGCAGATACGCAGTATTTT. The gene calls are TRBV6-4 and TRBJ2-3, with 9 bases lining up with TRBD2. Germline loops: CDR1 MRHNA, CDR2 SNTAGT. The CDR3 totals 16 residues. V dropped 4 bases and J dropped 4; count of bases not matched to a gene: 9.

The CDR3 here is CASSIRGSKTNEQFF. The CDR3 DNA reads as TGTGCCAGTAGTATACGCGGGAGTAAAACCAATGAGCAGTTCTTC. This chain joins TRBV19 and TRBJ2-1; 7 nucleotides align to TRBD2. The ends lost 2 bases at V and 6 bases at J; junction bases unmatched: 7. The CDR3 extends over 15 amino acids. The V gene's germline CDR1 is LNHDA and CDR2 SQIVND (reference sequence).

The genes are TRBV2 and TRBJ1-5; possibly TRBD1 for D (5 bases). The CDR3 covers 13 residues. V lost 6 bases and J 7 bases, leaving 13 bases between the germline ends. Looked up from germline, CDR1 is SNHLY and CDR2 is FYNNEI. The CDR3 protein is CASRGTGVQPQHF. The CDR3 nucleotides read TGTGCCAGCAGAGGGACTGGGGTACAGCCCCAGCATTTT.

This clone was recorded only once. The chain carries TRBV6-6 and TRBJ2-1; a weak D match, TRBD1 (5 bases). Germline V gene lookup returns CDR1 MNHNY and CDR2 SVGAGI (reference sequence). The CDR3 sequence is 13 residues long. V dropped 7 bases and J dropped 5 bases, with 12 bases sitting between them. CDR3 sequence (DNA): TGTGCCAGCACCTTGGACACTGACAATGAGCAGTTCTTC. Protein: CASTLDTDNEQFF.

This sequence joins TRBV5-4 and TRBJ2-2; 7 nucleotides match TRBD2. V lost 1 base and J lost 4; bases outside the gene matches: 4. This CDR3 region has 15 residues. Germline V gives CDR1 SGHNT, CDR2 YYREEE (reference sequence). CDR3 sequence: CASSLRTSITGELFF. DNA of the CDR3: TGTGCCAGCAGCTTGAGGACTAGTATCACCGGGGAGCTGTTTTTT.

This rearrangement joins TRBV9 to TRBJ2-1; no clear D gene. Germline CDR1 SGDLS, CDR2 YYNGEE. The CDR3 spans 16 residues. V dropped 0 bases and J dropped 4 bases, with 14 bases sitting between them. CDR3 amino acids: CASSVGSRAEYNEQFF. For the CDR3, the DNA is TGTGCCAGCAGCGTAGGTTCCCGGGCGGAATACAATGAGCAGTTCTTC.